The 30 T cell receptor beta chains below were found in one sample sequenced in a study of cytomegalovirus exposure and HLA in healthy donors. The PCR ran on 60 Vbeta and 13 Jbeta primers. Libraries were prepared by immunoSEQ multiplex PCR; TCRdb keeps only in-frame clonotypes and omits some of them. Of about 190,000 clones listed, around 81% were seen once; the top ten hold around 2%. Material for sequencing was PBMCs. The receptors here all came from a woman aged 18-29 years in good health and CMV-seropositive.

This sequence joins TRBV7-2 and TRBJ1-5, with 8 positions matching TRBD1. Trimming removed 0 bases from V and 4 bases from J; junction bases left unmatched: 2. Germline V gene data show CDR1 as SGHTA and CDR2 as FQGNSA. The CDR3 extends over 15 amino acids. This chain's CDR3 is CASSLAGQVNQPQHF. The CDR3 DNA sequence: TGTGCCAGCAGCTTAGCGGGACAGGTTAATCAGCCCCAGCATTTT.

The rearrangement uses TRBV29-1 and TRBJ1-4, with D uncertain. Germline V gene data show CDR1 as SQVTM and CDR2 as ANQGSEA. This CDR3 is built from 15 residues. Trimming left V 0 bases short and J 8 bases short, with 16 bases between. CDR3 bases: TGCAGCGTTGAAGATCATGGAGACTTAGGAGAAAAACTGTTTTTT. Its protein is CSVEDHGDLGEKLFF.

Notes on this clone: This sample includes further DNA sequences coding for the same CDR3. The V gene is TRBV6-1, the J gene TRBJ2-5; TRBD2 agrees at 10 bases. The J segment lost 2 bases and the V segment lost 3 bases, leaving 3 bases of the junction unmatched. The CDR3 spans 15 residues. CDR1 and CDR2 (germline): MNHNS, SASEGT. CDR3 nucleotide sequence: TGTGCCAGCAGTGATGCTAGCGGGGGTCAAGAGACCCAGTACTTC. Its translation is CASSDASGGQETQYF.

This chain joins TRBV7-2 and TRBJ2-5; 13 bases map to TRBD2. CDR1 and CDR2 (germline): SGHTA, FQGNSA. V gave up 5 bases and J gave up 5 bases; unmatched junction bases: 5. The CDR3 sequence is 15 residues long. The CDR3 DNA reads TGTGCCAGCAGCGTAACTAGCGGGGGGGCCGAGACCCAGTACTTC. Translation: CASSVTSGGAETQYF.

The chain employs TRBV5-1 and TRBJ1-4; D is perhaps TRBD1 (6 bases). From germline, CDR1 is SGHRS and CDR2 YFSETQ. V lost 4 bases to trimming and J lost 6 bases, with 10 bases between them. The CDR3 runs 13 residues. CDR3 region: CASSANRDEKLFF. Here the CDR3 DNA reads TGCGCCAGCAGCGCGAACAGGGATGAAAAACTGTTTTTT.

V gene TRBV30 combines with J gene TRBJ1-5, with 8 nucleotides matching TRBD1. The CDR3 loop spans 15 amino acids. The germline CDR1 and CDR2 sequences are GTSNPN and SVGIG (reference sequence). The V segment lost 5 bases and the J segment 5 bases; nucleotides outside the gene matches: 11. Written as DNA, the CDR3 is TGTGCCTGGGCCCCTAGAGGGACAGGCCATCAGCCCCAGCATTTT. Translation: CAWAPRGTGHQPQHF.

A few counts support this clone. This chain connects TRBV6-6 to TRBJ2-5; 11 nucleotides match TRBD2. V lost 4 bases to trimming and J lost 1 base; unmatched junction nucleotides: 2. The CDR3 has 15 amino acids. Germline CDR1 reads MNHNY; CDR2 reads SVGAGI (reference sequence). CDR3 loop: CASSFSGGAQETQYF. CDR3 bases: TGTGCCAGCAGTTTTAGCGGGGGGGCCCAAGAGACCCAGTACTTC.

This chain joins TRBV6-1 and TRBJ1-2; tentatively, D is TRBD1 (5 bases). This CDR3 spans 13 amino acids. CDR1 is MNHNS, CDR2 SASEGT, per germline. V was cut by 9 bases and J by 0 bases, with 11 bases left in between. CDR3 in amino acids: CARSRGTNYGYTF. CDR3 bases: TGTGCCAGGAGTCGGGGGACTAACTATGGCTACACCTTC.

The chain uses TRBV6-1 and TRBJ1-2, with 11 bases lining up with TRBD1. Germline V gene lookup returns CDR1 MNHNS and CDR2 SASEGT. This CDR3 has 14 residues. Trimming took 6 bases from V and 2 from J; bases not matched to a gene: 2. CDR3 loop: CASSRTGGNYGYTF. DNA of the CDR3: TGTGCCAGCAGCCGGACAGGGGGCAACTATGGCTACACCTTC.

This clone has only a few counts. This sequence joins TRBV15 and TRBJ1-4; D perhaps matches TRBD1 (5 bases). This CDR3 comprises 13 residues. Trimming removed 6 bases at V and 4 bases at J, with 9 bases between. The germline gives CDR1 LNHNV, CDR2 YYDKDF (reference sequence). The CDR3 is CATRDDSNEKLFF. The CDR3 DNA sequence: TGTGCCACCAGGGATGACAGTAATGAAAAACTGTTTTTT.

The chain combines TRBV6-1 with TRBJ1-3, with a tentative D call TRBD1 (5 bases). The germline CDR1 and CDR2 sequences are MNHNS and SASEGT. This CDR3 has 14 residues. The V gene lost 5 bases and the J gene lost 0 bases, with 8 bases spanning the gap. CDR3 bases: TGTGCCAGCAGTAAGACAGACTCTGGAAACACCATATATTTT. As protein: CASSKTDSGNTIYF.

As DNA, the CDR3 is TGCGCCAGCAGCCAAGATTTGATAGCGGCCGGATTTAGCAATCAGCCCCAGCATTTT. Amino acid sequence: CASSQDLIAAGFSNQPQHF. The chain uses TRBV4-1 and TRBJ1-5; D gene unclear. The germline gives CDR1 MGHRA, CDR2 YSYEKL. The CDR3 runs to 19 residues. The germline V and J ends were trimmed by 0 bases and 0 bases, with 18 bases remaining between them.

The chain couples TRBV9 to TRBJ1-5; D unclear. Trimming left V 0 bases short and J 5 bases short, with 15 bases between. CDR1 is SGDLS and CDR2 is YYNGEE in the germline V gene. There are 16 residues in the CDR3. The CDR3 here is CASSVEGGPPYQPQHF. The CDR3, as DNA: TGTGCCAGCAGCGTAGAAGGAGGTCCTCCCTATCAGCCCCAGCATTTT.

The CDR3 DNA follows: TGCGCCAGCAGCTCTAGCGGGGGAGCCACAGATACGCAGTATTTT. Translation gives CASSSSGGATDTQYF. This chain joins TRBV5-1 and TRBJ2-3; 10 bases map to TRBD2. The CDR3 has 15 amino acids. The V and J ends lost 3 bases and 2 bases, in that order; junction bases with no gene match: 3. The germline V gene encodes CDR1 SGHRS and CDR2 YFSETQ.

The J gene is TRBJ2-3, the V gene TRBV5-1; 7 bases line up with TRBD2. Germline V gives CDR1 SGHRS, CDR2 YFSETQ. The CDR3 is 17 amino acids. V gave up 4 bases and J gave up 2 bases; unmatched junction bases: 13. CDR3 coding DNA: TGCGCCAGCAGCGGTGGGAGGGGCGGGATCAACACAGATACGCAGTATTTT. It translates to CASSGGRGGINTDTQYF.

The V and J genes are TRBV11-3 and TRBJ1-1; 7 bases are shared with TRBD1. The junction had 5 bases not matched to a gene; V was cut back by 6 bases and J by 1 base. The CDR3 runs to 14 residues. Germline CDR1 SGHNT, CDR2 YENEEA. CDR3 region: CASRLQGGNTEAFF. DNA of the CDR3: TGTGCCAGCAGGCTTCAGGGGGGGAACACTGAAGCTTTCTTT.

The gene calls are TRBV2 and TRBJ2-3; TRBD1 aligns across 10 bases. Germline V gene lookup returns CDR1 SNHLY and CDR2 FYNNEI. This CDR3 comprises 18 residues. After removal of 5 bases from V and 1 base from J, the junction contained 12 bases not matched to a gene. This CDR3 reads CASSFLQTGTGGTDTQYF. The CDR3, as DNA: TGTGCCAGCAGTTTTTTACAAACCGGGACAGGGGGCACAGATACGCAGTATTTT.

This clone came up once. J is TRBJ1-1 and V is TRBV5-4; tentatively, D is TRBD1 (6 bases). V gave up 3 bases and J gave up 1 base, with 13 bases separating them. In germline, CDR1 is SGHNT, CDR2 YYREEE (reference sequence). The CDR3 contains 15 residues. The CDR3 loop is CASSSLTGSNTEAFF. In DNA form, the CDR3 reads TGTGCCAGCAGCTCCCTGACAGGATCGAACACTGAAGCTTTCTTT.

The chain combines TRBV5-4 with TRBJ1-1, with a tentative D call TRBD1 (5 bases). Trimming stripped 0 bases from V and 9 bases from J, with 18 bases between. Germline CDR1 is SGHNT and CDR2 is YYREEE (reference sequence). This CDR3 comprises 15 residues. CDR3 sequence: CASSLAGGGPVKAFF. CDR3 sequence (DNA): TGTGCCAGCAGCTTGGCTGGGGGAGGTCCCGTGAAAGCTTTCTTT.

The chain combines TRBV2 with TRBJ2-5, with D hard to call. Germline V gene data show CDR1 as SNHLY and CDR2 as FYNNEI. CDR3 length: 13 residues. V was cut by 4 bases and J by 7 bases, with 13 bases left in between. The CDR3: CASSGAQQATQYF. CDR3 DNA sequence: TGTGCCAGCAGTGGGGCCCAGCAGGCGACCCAGTACTTC.

The chain joins TRBV5-3 to TRBJ2-3, with a possible D match to TRBD1 (6 bases). TRBV5-3 is sorted into the ORF group, with uncertain function. The V and J ends lost 0 bases and 0 bases respectively, with 8 bases between them. CDR3 size: 15 residues. The CDR3 reads CARSLAGVSTDTQYF. CDR3 in DNA: TGTGCCAGAAGCTTGGCAGGGGTAAGCACAGATACGCAGTATTTT.

CDR3 loop: CSVGSGGNSPLHF. As DNA, the CDR3 is TGCAGCGTTGGTTCAGGGGGTAATTCACCCCTCCACTTT. The genes are TRBV29-1 and TRBJ1-6, with 7 bases matching TRBD1. The CDR3 sequence is 13 residues long. V lost 4 bases, J lost 6 bases, and 3 bases stayed unmatched. Germline V lookup: CDR1 SQVTM, CDR2 ANQGSEA.

This chain links TRBV5-6 with TRBJ2-5; 10 bases agree with TRBD2. The germline gives CDR1 SGHDT, CDR2 YYEEEE. The V segment lost 2 bases and the J segment 6 bases; nucleotides outside the gene matches: 19. The CDR3 runs to 19 residues. CDR3 DNA: TGTGCCAGCAGCTTAGGGCTGCGAGCGGGGGGGCGGGGTCCCCAGACCCAGTACTTC. The encoded protein is CASSLGLRAGGRGPQTQYF.

V gene TRBV19 combines with J gene TRBJ2-1, with TRBD2 matching 12 bases. V was clipped by 3 bases and J by 8 bases; unmatched bases: 5. This CDR3 is 15 amino acids long. Germline CDR1 reads LNHDA; CDR2 reads SQIVND (reference sequence). The DNA for the CDR3 is TGTGCCAGTAGTATTCTAGCGGGGGGGAGACATGAGCAGTTCTTC. Protein: CASSILAGGRHEQFF.

With regard to this clone: This sample includes further DNA sequences coding for the same CDR3. J is TRBJ2-7 and V is TRBV5-4; 10 bases line up with TRBD2. This CDR3 is 14 amino acids long. CDR1 is SGHNT, CDR2 YYREEE, per germline (reference sequence). Trimming cost V 2 bases and J 2 bases; bases outside gene matches: 1. The CDR3, as DNA: TGTGCCAGCAGCTTTAGCGGGGGGACCTACGAGCAGTACGTC. The encoded protein is CASSFSGGTYEQYV.

V gene TRBV18 combines with J gene TRBJ1-4, with 7 nucleotides matching TRBD1. The V gene end was trimmed by 0 bases and the J gene end by 8 bases; junction bases not matched to a gene: 6. Germline V gene data show CDR1 as KGHSH and CDR2 as LQKENI. The CDR3 totals 15 residues. The CDR3 bases are TGTGCCAGCTCACCACCCTCACAGGGGACCGAAAAACTGTTTTTT. It codes for CASSPPSQGTEKLFF.

In this sample, this clone turned up once. The conserved closing phenylalanine or tryptophan is absent in this CDR3, likely reflecting a read error. The chain carries TRBV7-2 and TRBJ2-7; 11 nucleotides line up with TRBD2. CDR1 and CDR2 from the germline V gene are SGHTA and FQGNSA. V shed 5 bases and J 1 base; nucleotides not matched to a gene: 4. CDR3 size: 15 residues. The CDR3 DNA is TGTGCCAGCAGCGTAGGGACTAGCGGATCCTACGAGCAGTACCTC. Its protein is CASSVGTSGSYEQYL.

The chain recombines TRBV25-1 with TRBJ2-5; TRBD2 aligns across 10 bases. The germline gives CDR1 MGHDK, CDR2 SYGVNS. This CDR3 comprises 15 residues. After removal of 3 bases from V and 5 bases from J, the junction contained 6 bases not matched to a gene. CDR3 in amino acids: CASSEIAGGRETQYF. CDR3 nucleotide sequence: TGTGCCAGCAGTGAGATAGCGGGGGGCAGGGAGACCCAGTACTTC.

This clone was seen more than once but under ten times. The chain couples TRBV13 to TRBJ1-3; no clear D. The germline gives CDR1 PRHDT, CDR2 FYEKMQ (reference sequence). V was shortened by 0 bases and J by 0 bases, with 9 bases between the two germline ends. This CDR3 has 16 residues. The CDR3 DNA follows: TGTGCCAGCAGCTTAGGTCAAGCCCTCTCTGGAAACACCATATATTTT. Translation gives CASSLGQALSGNTIYF.

The chain recombines TRBV6-6 with TRBJ2-7; TRBD1 is a possible D gene (6 bases). Germline CDR1 reads MNHNY; CDR2 reads SVGAGI (reference sequence). This CDR3 has 12 residues. Trimming took off 5 bases at V and 5 bases at J, with 10 bases between the two ends. DNA of the CDR3: TGTGCCAGCAGTGGAGGACAGCACGAGCAGTACGTC. Protein product: CASSGGQHEQYV.